The T cell receptor beta chain described here comes from a study of shared clonotypes between healthy human individuals. Method: immunoSEQ multiplex PCR; TCRdb's copy keeps in-frame clones and lacks some. Here the sample spans some 2,000,000 clones, approximately 95% being singletons. V lost 3 bases and J lost 4, with 9 bases in between. Germline V lookup: CDR1 SQVTM, CDR2 ANQGSEA. The CDR3 spans 12 residues. This TCR was recovered from a man younger than 35 in good health. The chain couples TRBV29-1 to TRBJ1-2; D ambiguous. Sequencing was carried out using naive CD4+ T cells sorted from blood. Regarding subset: CD45RA+ positively selected. The CDR3 DNA reads TGCAGCGTTGACGCCGGGCCCTATGGCTACACCTTC. Amino acids: CSVDAGPYGYTF.